The 26 T cell receptor beta chains given below trace back to one sample, sequenced in a study of blood T cell repertoires in COVID-19 (dated by TCRdb to 2018 to 2021). The library was generated by the immunoSEQ multiplex PCR assay. The table was pulled from immuneACCESS by TCRdb, which kept in-frame rearrangements only. Such tables lose some clones; where checked, under half of the loss comes from unresolved V genes, and the rest has no known cause. The sample table shows fewer than 350,000 clones, and 85% are seen once. The ten largest clones take up approximately 1.9% of the sample. Sequenced material: PBMCs or T cells enriched from blood (not recorded which). These receptor sequences come from a woman aged 25 to 39 who had been exposed to COVID-19.

CDR3 amino acids: CASSYTNRGNDYGYTF. Here the CDR3 DNA reads TGTGCCAGCAGTTATACGAACAGGGGTAACGACTATGGCTACACCTTC. The chain is built from TRBV6-5 and TRBJ1-2, with TRBD1 matching 7 bases. The germline V gene encodes CDR1 MNHEY and CDR2 SVGAGI. CDR3 length: 16 residues. V was clipped by 3 bases and J by 3 bases; unmatched bases: 10.

V is TRBV30 and J is TRBJ2-5; 13 bases align to TRBD2. The length of the CDR3 is 15 residues. Looked up from germline, CDR1 is GTSNPN and CDR2 is SVGIG (reference sequence). V lost 1 base and J lost 3; bases outside the gene matches: 2. As DNA, the CDR3 is TGTGCCTGGAGTGGGACTAGCGGGAGCAAAGAGACCCAGTACTTC. Encoded protein: CAWSGTSGSKETQYF.

This clone was picked up one time. This chain uses TRBV27 with TRBJ1-1; the match to TRBD1 covers 9 bases. Germline V gives CDR1 MNHEY, CDR2 SMNVEV (reference sequence). The trim removed 3 bases at V and 1 base at J, leaving 3 bases unmatched. The CDR3 runs 15 residues. CDR3 sequence reads: CASSFTDRGNTEAFF. DNA for the CDR3: TGTGCCAGCAGTTTCACGGACAGGGGGAACACTGAAGCTTTCTTT.

A word on this clone: It is unclear where the CDR3 begins or ends on the DNA, so no DNA is shown, and the CDR3 is as TCRdb lists it. This chain connects TRBV7-9 to TRBJ1-1; the table calls TRBD1, which could not be checked here. The CDR3 contains 16 residues when both ends are counted. Looked up from germline, CDR1 is SEHNR and CDR2 is FQNEAQ (reference sequence). This CDR3 is CASSLFLSEQHTEAFF.

J is TRBJ1-1 and V is TRBV7-3; D possibly corresponds to TRBD1 (5 bases). The length of the CDR3 is 15 residues. Looked up from germline, CDR1 is SGHTA and CDR2 is FQGTGA. Trimming pared 3 bases from V and 0 bases from J, leaving 11 bases between. As DNA, the CDR3 is TGTGCCAGCAGCTTCACAGCAGGGTTGAACACTGAAGCTTTCTTT. As protein: CASSFTAGLNTEAFF.

The chain carries TRBV25-1 and TRBJ1-1, with 7 bases lining up with TRBD1. Germline CDR1 MGHDK, CDR2 SYGVNS. There are 13 residues in the CDR3. Trimming removed 7 bases from V and 0 bases from J; junction bases left unmatched: 2. CDR3 residues: CASIQGVNTEAFF. CDR3 coding DNA: TGTGCCAGCATTCAGGGGGTGAACACTGAAGCTTTCTTT.

V usage is TRBV23-1 and J usage is TRBJ1-1; D is perhaps TRBD1 (6 bases). TRBV23-1 is annotated as an ORF whose role is uncertain. V lost 1 base and J 0 bases, leaving 21 bases between the germline ends. This CDR3 comprises 19 residues. CDR3 coding DNA: TGCGCCAGCAGTCAATTAGTGAGGCAGGGGATACCCTTGAACACTGAAGCTTTCTTT. It yields the protein CASSQLVRQGIPLNTEAFF.

This clone has just one count. The chain has TRBV29-1 and TRBJ1-1, with a weak D call TRBD1 (6 bases). The CDR3 spans 13 residues. The germline CDR1 and CDR2 sequences are SQVTM and ANQGSEA. V gave up 3 bases and J gave up 1 base, with 9 bases separating them. The CDR3 nucleotides are TGCAGCGTTGACAGGGGAAGGAACACTGAAGCTTTCTTT. Its translation: CSVDRGRNTEAFF.

About this clone: Other DNA sequences in this specimen translate into the identical CDR3. This sequence joins TRBV7-3 and TRBJ1-1, with a tentative D call TRBD1 (5 bases). This CDR3 contains 14 residues. Germline V gives CDR1 SGHTA, CDR2 FQGTGA. The V and J ends lost 4 bases and 5 bases respectively, with 14 bases between them. The CDR3 loop reads CASSSTGPGTEAFF. For the CDR3, the DNA is TGTGCCAGCAGCTCAACAGGCCCGGGAACTGAAGCTTTCTTT.

V gene TRBV28 combines with J gene TRBJ1-1, with 11 bases lining up with TRBD1. The V segment lost 9 bases and the J segment 0 bases; nucleotides outside the gene matches: 15. The CDR3 spans 18 residues. Germline V lookup: CDR1 MDHEN, CDR2 SYDVKM. CDR3 DNA sequence: TGTGCCAGTAACCATCAGCGGAGGACAGGGGGCTTGAACACTGAAGCTTTCTTT. It encodes CASNHQRRTGGLNTEAFF.

This chain uses TRBV28 with TRBJ1-2; 8 bases are shared with TRBD1. This CDR3 spans 12 amino acids. With 8 bases clipped from V and 5 bases from J, the junction kept 4 bases outside the gene matches. In germline, CDR1 is MDHEN, CDR2 SYDVKM. CDR3 coding DNA: TGTGCCAGCTTTACAGGGGGTTATGGCTACACCTTC. It yields the protein CASFTGGYGYTF.

Concerning this clone itself: Other DNA variants within this sample encode the same CDR3. The CDR3, as DNA: TGCGCCAGCAGCCCGGGACAGGGGGCCTACGAGCAGTACTTC. Residues: CASSPGQGAYEQYF. V is TRBV5-1 and J is TRBJ2-7; 11 nucleotides line up with TRBD1. V trimming: 4 bases; J trimming: 2 bases; junction bases outside the gene matches: 2. Per germline, CDR1 SGHRS and CDR2 YFSETQ. The CDR3 is 14 amino acids.

The CDR3 DNA reads as TGTGCCAGCAGCTTTAGCGGGGGGGCCACAGATACGCAGTATTTT. Translated: CASSFSGGATDTQYF. The chain has TRBV7-2 and TRBJ2-3; 11 nucleotides align to TRBD2. The CDR3 runs to 15 residues. Germline values: CDR1 SGHTA, CDR2 FQGNSA. V shed 3 bases and J 2 bases; nucleotides not matched to a gene: 1.

The V and J genes are TRBV28 and TRBJ1-2, with 7 bases aligning to TRBD1. V lost 3 bases, J lost 2 bases, and 3 bases stayed unmatched. This CDR3 is 14 amino acids long. The germline CDR1 and CDR2 sequences are MDHEN and SYDVKM. CDR3 in amino acids: CASSLGQKNYGYTF. The CDR3 nucleotides read TGTGCCAGCAGTTTGGGACAGAAAAACTATGGCTACACCTTC.

This chain uses TRBV7-2 with TRBJ2-5, with 9 bases identical to TRBD2. CDR1 is SGHTA and CDR2 is FQGNSA in the germline V gene. This CDR3 is 16 amino acids long. The J segment lost 2 bases and the V segment lost 2 bases, leaving 6 bases of the junction unmatched. DNA of the CDR3: TGTGCCAGCAGCTTATCTAGCGGGGCAGGTCAAGAGACCCAGTACTTC. Protein: CASSLSSGAGQETQYF.

The CDR3 DNA follows: TGCGCCAGCAGCTTGGTTTCGGGGGGCGGTCGTTCAAACACCGGGGAGCTGTTTTTT. This sequence encodes CASSLVSGGGRSNTGELFF. J is TRBJ2-2 and V is TRBV5-1; maybe TRBD2 (7 bases). CDR1 is SGHRS and CDR2 is YFSETQ in the germline V gene. The CDR3 spans 19 residues. V was trimmed by 0 bases and J by 2 bases, leaving 20 bases between them.

The rearrangement joins TRBV28 to TRBJ2-5, with TRBD2 identical over 12 bases. Germline-derived CDR1 and CDR2 are MDHEN and SYDVKM. Unmatched junction bases numbered 4, after V lost 8 bases and J lost 0 bases. The CDR3 contains 15 residues. The CDR3 region has the DNA TGTGCCAGCTCTCGACTAGCGGGGGACCAAGAGACCCAGTACTTC. It specifies CASSRLAGDQETQYF.

The chain recombines TRBV30 with TRBJ1-5; perhaps TRBD1 as D (5 bases). This CDR3 contains 13 residues. The germline V and J ends were trimmed by 4 bases and 2 bases, with 9 bases remaining between them. Germline CDR1 reads GTSNPN; CDR2 reads SVGIG (reference sequence). As DNA, the CDR3 is TGTGCCTGGACCCAAGGGGGCAATCAGCCCCAGCATTTT. Its protein is CAWTQGGNQPQHF.

This clone was observed once. The CDR3 nucleotides are TGTGCCAGCAGTTTAGCGGGGGACAGGCAGCTAGGGACAGACTCTGGGGCCAACGTCCTGACTTTC. Translation gives CASSLAGDRQLGTDSGANVLTF. This chain connects TRBV28 to TRBJ2-6, with D maybe TRBD1 (8 bases). Germline CDR1 MDHEN, CDR2 SYDVKM. This CDR3 spans 22 amino acids. Deletions cut 2 bases from V and 0 bases from J, with 26 bases between.

V usage is TRBV28 and J usage is TRBJ2-5, with a weak D call TRBD2 (6 bases). The V gene's germline CDR1 is MDHEN and CDR2 SYDVKM. This CDR3 comprises 13 residues. V was shortened by 3 bases and J by 2 bases, with 7 bases between the two germline ends. This CDR3 reads CASSFGGQETQYF. The CDR3 region has the DNA TGTGCCAGCAGTTTTGGAGGGCAAGAGACCCAGTACTTC.

The rearrangement joins TRBV29-1 to TRBJ2-7, with D tentatively TRBD2 (6 bases). The CDR3 totals 14 residues. CDR1 SQVTM and CDR2 ANQGSEA come from the germline V gene. The V and J ends lost 1 base and 4 bases respectively, with 14 bases between them. CDR3 DNA: TGCAGCGTTGAAGCAACCGGGACTTTGTACGAGCAGTACTTC. Residues: CSVEATGTLYEQYF.

The chain recombines TRBV7-2 with TRBJ2-3; TRBD1 aligns across 8 bases. Trimming took 7 bases from V and 1 from J; bases not matched to a gene: 7. Germline CDR1 is SGHTA and CDR2 is FQGNSA. The CDR3 sequence is 15 residues long. This chain's CDR3 is CASTPQGAGTDTQYF. The CDR3 nucleotides read TGTGCCAGCACCCCCCAGGGGGCGGGCACAGATACGCAGTATTTT.

Only one count was recorded for this clone. V is TRBV29-1 and J is TRBJ2-5; 10 bases are a match to TRBD2. The CDR3 loop spans 13 amino acids. Germline assignment: CDR1 SQVTM and CDR2 ANQGSEA. V shed 3 bases, J shed 4 bases, and the junction held 2 bases outside the gene matches. DNA for the CDR3: TGCAGCGTTGACAGCGGGAGGGGAGAGACCCAGTACTTC. It yields the protein CSVDSGRGETQYF.

V and J are TRBV12-1 and TRBJ1-1; the table's D call TRBD1 went unverified against the DNA. TRBV12-1 is a pseudogene segment. The CDR3 runs to 14 residues. This CDR3 reads CASSYRGRNTEAFF. As DNA, the CDR3 is TGTGCCAGCAGCTACAGGGGGCGTAACACTGAAGCTTTCTTT.

The V gene is TRBV5-1, the J gene TRBJ1-3; TRBD1 matches at 7 bases. Germline V CDR1 and CDR2: SGHRS, YFSETQ. The CDR3 length is 18 residues. With 3 bases clipped from V and 2 bases from J, the junction kept 14 bases outside the gene matches. In DNA, the CDR3 is TGCGCCAGCAGCTGGGGGGACAGACAGTTTGGGACTGGAAACACCATATATTTT. Its protein product is CASSWGDRQFGTGNTIYF.

The chain has TRBV7-9 and TRBJ2-5; TRBD1 matches 8 bases. CDR3 length equals 13 residues. With V trimmed by 1 base and J by 9 bases, 4 bases remained unmatched. The germline gives CDR1 SEHNR, CDR2 FQNEAQ (reference sequence). For the CDR3, the DNA is TGTGCCAGCAGCTTAGTGGACAGGGACTCCCAGTACTTC. Protein sequence: CASSLVDRDSQYF.